Below, 10 T cell receptor beta chains from the same sample are listed, as sequenced in a study of blood T cell repertoires in COVID-19. Generated by immunoSEQ multiplex PCR, the TCRdb table keeps only in-frame clones and is missing some. The sample lists 350,000 to 400,000 clones; 91% were seen once. Sequenced: PBMCs or T cells enriched from blood (not recorded which). The receptors come from a woman in her 40s who had been exposed to COVID-19.

The rearrangement uses TRBV21-1 and TRBJ2-7; the table's D call, TRBD1, has no DNA check behind it. TRBV21-1 is described as a pseudogene. The CDR3 runs 15 residues. For the CDR3, the DNA is TGTGCCAGCAGCAAAGCGCAGGGAAGCTCCTACGAGCAGTACTTC. Protein: CASSKAQGSSYEQYF.

The genes are TRBV6-2 or TRBV6-3 and TRBJ2-1; 9 bases match TRBD2. Unmatched junction bases numbered 9, after V lost 6 bases and J lost 0 bases. CDR1 and CDR2 (germline): MNHEY, SVGEGT. The CDR3 runs 17 residues. The CDR3, as DNA: TGTGCCAGCAGCCCCTTAAGCGGGAGGAGCTCCTACAATGAGCAGTTCTTC. The encoded protein is CASSPLSGRSSYNEQFF.

V gene TRBV6-5 combines with J gene TRBJ2-2, with 8 positions matching TRBD2. This CDR3 spans 15 amino acids. Per the germline V gene, CDR1 is MNHEY and CDR2 is SVGAGI. The trim removed 2 bases at V and 5 bases at J, leaving 4 bases unmatched. In nucleotides, the CDR3 is TGTGCCAGCAGTTACGTCCCTAGCGGGACCGGGGAGCTGTTTTTT. This sequence encodes CASSYVPSGTGELFF.

This chain joins TRBV19 and TRBJ1-3, with D possibly matching TRBD1 (6 bases). The CDR3 has 14 residues. Trimming removed 7 bases from V and 0 bases from J, with 10 bases in between. In germline, CDR1 is LNHDA, CDR2 SQIVND (reference sequence). The CDR3 DNA reads as TGTGCCAGTACGGGGGGCCTCTCTGGAAACACCATATATTTT. This translates into CASTGGLSGNTIYF.

V is TRBV10-2 and J is TRBJ1-3; TRBD1 is a possible D gene (6 bases). The CDR3 loop spans 13 amino acids. V lost 3 bases, J lost 6 bases, and 9 bases lay in between. Germline values: CDR1 WSHSY, CDR2 SAAADI. CDR3 sequence (DNA): TGCGCCAGCAGTGACACAGGGTCAAACACCATATATTTT. Translating it yields CASSDTGSNTIYF.

The chain uses TRBV19 and TRBJ1-5; D may be TRBD1 (5 bases). The CDR3 runs to 15 residues. The ends were cut back, 5 bases at V and 1 base at J, with 12 bases in the middle. Looked up from germline, CDR1 is LNHDA and CDR2 is SQIVND (reference sequence). The CDR3 reads CASSPGLWSNQPQHF. The CDR3 nucleotides are TGTGCCAGTAGTCCGGGACTTTGGAGCAATCAGCCCCAGCATTTT.

This clone was counted a single time. The chain combines TRBV4-1 with TRBJ1-2, with a weak D call TRBD1 (5 bases). The CDR3 sequence is 15 residues long. The germline gives CDR1 MGHRA, CDR2 YSYEKL. V was shortened by 0 bases and J by 6 bases, with 14 bases between the two germline ends. The CDR3 bases are TGCGCCAGCAGCCAAGAGAACAGGTACAGCCATGGCTACACCTTC. The encoded protein is CASSQENRYSHGYTF.

This clone was observed a single time. The chain recombines TRBV3-1 (or the pseudogene TRBV3-2) with TRBJ1-1, with D uncertain. Germline V gene sequence: CDR1 LGHDT, CDR2 YNNKEL (reference sequence). V lost 1 base and J 7 bases, leaving 7 bases between the germline ends. This CDR3 has 12 amino acids. CDR3 region: CASSQGAGEAFF. CDR3 DNA sequence: TGTGCCAGCAGCCAAGGGGCAGGTGAAGCTTTCTTT.

CDR3 sequence reads: CASSLAGALSGNTIYF. The CDR3 coding sequence is TGCGCCAGCAGCTTGGCAGGGGCCCTCTCTGGAAACACCATATATTTT. V is TRBV5-1 and J is TRBJ1-3; a weak D match, TRBD1 (6 bases). The germline V and J ends were trimmed by 0 bases and 0 bases, with 10 bases remaining between them. The CDR3 runs 16 residues. CDR1 is SGHRS and CDR2 is YFSETQ in the germline V gene.

V and J are TRBV5-8 and TRBJ2-3, with D possibly being TRBD2 (5 bases). Between the trimmed V and J ends, which lost 0 bases and 10 bases, there was a span of 12 bases. The germline V gene has CDR1 SGHTS and CDR2 YDEGEE. This CDR3 has 13 residues. The CDR3 reads CASSLVFDGAQYF. CDR3 coding DNA: TGTGCCAGCAGCTTGGTCTTCGACGGGGCGCAGTATTTT.